The clone carrying this T cell receptor beta chain appeared once. Antigen: not known. Other nucleotide sequences from this sample produce the same CDR3. This record belongs to a study of shared clonotypes between healthy human individuals. Only CD45RO-negative cells positively selected for CCR7 counted as naive CD8 cells, so terminally differentiated effector memory CD45RA+ cells were excluded. Trimming removed 2 bases from V and 6 bases from J, with 5 bases in between. The CDR3 spans 12 residues. Germline V lookup: CDR1 MNHNY, CDR2 SVGAGI (reference sequence). Regarding the study as a whole: Among four donors, around 5% of naive CD4 clonotypes were found in common.

Each PCR replicate from the sorted subsets contained 150 to 250 ng DNA, which is 25,000 to 30,000 T cell genomes. Original methodology: Filtering differed because ImmunoSEQ produced junction-only sequences that carried no quality scores. Profiling relied on immunoSEQ multiplex PCR, and the TCRdb table lists in-frame clones only, not all of them. The V and J calls and clone size are taken from that table; D and trimming were inferred from the DNA. The sample lists some 740,000 clones; about 91% were seen once. The specimen sequenced was naive CD8+ T cells sorted from blood. This receptor was taken from a man younger than 40 in good health. V gene TRBV6-6 combines with J gene TRBJ2-1; D is uncertain. The CDR3 bases are TGTGCCAGCAGTTACGGCGGCAATGAGCAGTTCTTC. This translates into CASSYGGNEQFF.